This T cell receptor (beta chain) was recorded in a study of T-cell reconstitution after alpha-beta-depleted transplantation in children. Looked up from germline, CDR1 is SGHVS and CDR2 is FQNEAQ. V dropped 1 base and J dropped 3 bases, with 8 bases sitting between them. The length of the CDR3 is 14 residues. Construction of the TCRbeta library involved unique molecular identifiers. TCRdb independently ran MiXCR on the PCR reads; one entry per CDR3 protein. The sample has 300,000 to 400,000 distinct CDR3 sequences, about 14% seen once. The receptor's source is a human donor who donated a stem cell graft to a child with Fanconi anemia. This sample comprised PBMCs, obtained from the stem cell graft. The gene calls are TRBV7-8 and TRBJ2-3; no definite D call. This CDR3 reads CASSLVLSTDTQYF. CDR3 DNA: TGTGCCAGCAGCTTAGTTTTGTCGACAGATACGCAGTATTTT.